This T cell receptor beta chain was identified during a study of T cell changes during pregnancy in multiple sclerosis. This clone has only a few counts. Some clones are missing from TCRdb's copy, which holds only in-frame ones; the method was immunoSEQ multiplex PCR. The data contain some 38,000 clones, around 89% of them singletons. The clonotype was recovered from a female donor with multiple sclerosis, enrolled in a pregnancy study. The material was CD8+ T cells from peripheral blood mononuclear cells, obtained in the third trimester of pregnancy.

For the CDR3, the DNA is TGTGCCAGCAGTGAAGTATCAGGGGAGGGACACAATGAGCAGTTCTTC. This encodes CASSEVSGEGHNEQFF. The V call is TRBV6-4, the J call TRBJ2-1; D is perhaps TRBD2 (7 bases). Germline CDR1 is MRHNA and CDR2 is SNTAGT. Trimming shortened V by 3 bases and J by 5 bases, and 17 bases separated the two germline ends. This CDR3 has 16 amino acids.